The source of this T cell receptor beta chain is a study of identical twins. TCRdb reanalysed the 5' RACE reads using MiXCR and keeps one entry per CDR3 protein. The sample records approximately 600,000 distinct CDR3 sequences, approximately 10% being singletons. This clonotype came up a few times. Germline V gene lookup returns CDR1 SGHNT and CDR2 YYREEE (reference sequence). CDR3 size: 19 residues. V trimming: 1 base; J trimming: 1 base; junction bases outside the gene matches: 6. The sample was also reused in another study, on yellow fever vaccine responses in identical twins.

This chain connects TRBV5-4 to TRBJ2-2; the match to TRBD2 covers 14 bases. Sequencing input: PBMCs. The receptor was isolated from a woman between 18 and 30 years old in good health. CDR3 DNA sequence: TGTGCCAGCAGCTTGAAAGGGACTAGCGGGAGTGTGAACACCGGGGAGCTGTTTTTT. Its protein is CASSLKGTSGSVNTGELFF.